One sample yielded the 20 T cell receptor beta chains listed below, sequenced in a study of esophageal squamous cell carcinoma under preoperative chemotherapy. TCRdb itself ran the PCR reads through MiXCR, one entry per CDR3 protein. Among around 29,000 distinct CDR3 sequences listed, roughly 52% were seen once. Time point described: before preoperative PTX-NDP chemotherapy. The specimen was obtained from a patient given preoperative chemotherapy. Receptors were obtained from a human donor with esophageal squamous cell carcinoma. The donor label of this sample is uncertain.

The genes are TRBV7-2 and TRBJ2-5; D is unclear. Germline V gives CDR1 SGHTA, CDR2 FQGNSA. CDR3 length: 12 amino acids. V lost 2 bases and J 11 bases, leaving 12 bases between the germline ends. The CDR3: CASSLRAGEQYF. The CDR3 nucleotides are TGTGCCAGCAGCTTAAGGGCAGGTGAGCAGTACTTC.

The genes are TRBV7-2 and TRBJ2-3; the D gene is possibly TRBD2 (6 bases). V lost 0 bases and J lost 2, with 9 bases in between. The CDR3 spans 15 residues. Germline assignment: CDR1 SGHTA and CDR2 FQGNSA. The CDR3 DNA is TGTGCCAGCAGCTTAGCTGGGAGGCACACAGATACGCAGTATTTT. Protein product: CASSLAGRHTDTQYF. Combining the CDR3 with reference TRBV7-2 and TRBJ2-3 gives the whole variable domain GAGVSQSPSNKVTEKGKDVELRCDPISGHTALYWYRQSLGQGLEFLIYFQGNSAPDKSGLPSDRFSAERTGGSVSTLTIQRTQQEDSAVYLCASSLAGRHTDTQYFGPGTRLTVL.

J is TRBJ2-5 and V is TRBV7-2, with D perhaps matching TRBD2 (7 bases). Germline V gene sequence: CDR1 SGHTA, CDR2 FQGNSA. The CDR3 has 14 amino acids. The CDR3 nucleotides are TGTGCGGGGCGCGGGGGCCGTGACCAAGACATCCAGTACTTC. Translation: CAGRGGRDQDIQYF.

The count of this clonotype is one. The chain joins TRBV12-3 or TRBV12-4 to TRBJ2-2, with TRBD2 identical over 11 bases. The CDR3 consists of 16 residues. With 7 bases clipped from V and 13 bases from J, the junction kept 17 bases outside the gene matches. The CDR3 loop reads CASTLLAGGVGDALFF. CDR3 nucleotides: TGTGCCAGCACCCTTCTAGCGGGAGGCGTCGGAGATGCGCTGTTTTTT.

This clonotype was seen once. V and J are TRBV19 and TRBJ2-5; 7 bases align to TRBD1. The DNA end is more similar to TRBJ2-7, so the J call may be wrong. The CDR3 extends over 16 amino acids. Germline CDR1 reads LNHDA; CDR2 reads SQIVND (reference sequence). For the CDR3, the DNA is TGTGCCAGTAGTATAGGACAGGGAAAGCGCCGGTTCGAGCAGTACTTC. The encoded protein is CASSIGQGKRRFEQYF.

The sample holds many counts of this clonotype. The chain joins TRBV25-1 to TRBJ2-7; D ambiguous. Trimming shortened V by 1 base and J by 2 bases, and 9 bases separated the two germline ends. The CDR3 runs to 14 residues. Germline-derived CDR1 and CDR2 are MGHDK and SYGVNS. This chain's CDR3 is CASSELVGTYEQYF. The CDR3 DNA is TGTGCCAGCAGTGAATTAGTCGGTACCTACGAGCAGTACTTC.

The chain is built from TRBV7-3 and TRBJ2-3; D may be TRBD2 (5 bases). Germline CDR1 is SGHTA and CDR2 is FQGTGA. V shed 0 bases and J shed 0 bases, with 7 bases lying between them. CDR3 length: 15 amino acids. For the CDR3, the DNA is TGTGCCAGCAGCTTAACCCGGGGAAGCACAGATACGCAGTATTTT. Amino acid sequence: CASSLTRGSTDTQYF.

A remark on this clonotype: The junction departs from the called germline gene at one end, perhaps through a read error. The V call is TRBV27, the J call TRBJ2-2, with 14 bases matching TRBD2. The CDR3 has 18 amino acids. Germline-derived CDR1 and CDR2 are MNHEY and SMNVEV (reference sequence). The chain's CDR3 is CASSPGTSGSVRTEALYF. Here the CDR3 DNA reads TGTGCCAGCAGTCCAGGGACTAGCGGGAGTGTTCGAACCGAGGCGCTGTATTTT.

The rearrangement links TRBV12-3 or TRBV12-4 to TRBJ2-1; the D call may be TRBD1 or TRBD2 (5 bases each). The tail of the sequence fits TRBJ2-5 better, so the J call may be wrong. The CDR3 covers 16 residues. This CDR3 is CASGAPGRAGENTQYF. Written as DNA, the CDR3 is TGTGCCAGTGGGGCGCCCGGGCGCGCGGGCGAAAACACCCAGTACTTC.

This clonotype was recorded many times. The chain employs TRBV11-3 and TRBJ2-1; 9 nucleotides match TRBD2. The trim removed 5 bases at V and 2 bases at J, leaving 4 bases unmatched. The length of the CDR3 is 15 residues. Germline assignment: CDR1 SGHNT and CDR2 YENEEA. The CDR3 loop is CASSPSGRPYNEQFF. In DNA form, the CDR3 reads TGTGCCAGCAGCCCCAGCGGGAGGCCCTACAATGAGCAGTTCTTC.

Of note for this clonotype: Compared with germline, one end of the junction differs, possibly owing to a read error. The chain recombines TRBV7-4 with TRBJ2-3; possible D gene TRBD1, 5 bases. From germline, CDR1 is SGHVT and CDR2 SQSDAQ. The CDR3 extends over 15 amino acids. CDR3 in DNA: TGTGCCAGCAGCCGCCAGACAGCGAACACCGAGACGCTGTATTTT. The encoded protein is CASSRQTANTETLYF.

This clonotype has a handful of counts. The chain has TRBV12-3 or TRBV12-4 and TRBJ2-1; the D is unclear. V lost 6 bases and J 8 bases, leaving 17 bases between the germline ends. This CDR3 has 14 amino acids. As DNA, the CDR3 is TGTGCCAGCAGCCCCACCACCATGACCGATGAGCAGTTCTTC. The encoded protein is CASSPTTMTDEQFF.

This clonotype was seen once. One end of the junction fails to match germline, which may point to a read error. The chain combines TRBV7-8 with TRBJ2-2; D is unresolved. Germline V lookup: CDR1 SGHVS, CDR2 FQNEAQ. The CDR3 covers 14 residues. The CDR3 sequence: CASSLAVNTGELFF. DNA of the CDR3: TGTGCCAGCAGCCTGGCCGTGAACACCGGTGAGCTGTTTTTT. The whole variable domain, filled in from reference TRBV7-8 and TRBJ2-2, reads GAGVSQSPRYKVAKRGQDVALRCDPISGHVSLFWYQQALGQGPEFLTYFQNEAQLDKSGLPSDRFFAERPEGSVSTLKIQRTQQEDSAVYLCASSLAVNTGELFFGEGSRLTVL.

J is TRBJ2-4 and V is TRBV7-2; tentatively, D is TRBD1 (5 bases). Deletions cut 0 bases from V and 13 bases from J, with 22 bases between. Germline V gene data show CDR1 as SGHTA and CDR2 as FQGNSA. This CDR3 has 16 residues. The CDR3: CASSLAGRRAQEIQYF. CDR3 nucleotide sequence: TGTGCCAGCAGCTTAGCGGGGCGGCGTGCCCAAGAGATCCAGTACTTC.

CDR3 in amino acids: CASRGSQAGGTDTQYF. The CDR3 coding sequence is TGTGCCAGCAGGGGATCCCAGGCAGGGGGCACAGATACGCAGTATTTT. The chain uses TRBV6-1 and TRBJ2-3; a possible D gene is TRBD1 (6 bases). This CDR3 has 16 amino acids. Germline loops: CDR1 MNHNS, CDR2 SASEGT. Deletions cut 6 bases from V and 1 base from J, with 17 bases between.

V usage is TRBV10-1 and J usage is TRBJ2-1; 9 bases are a match to TRBD2. With the DNA end fitting TRBJ2-7 better, the J assignment may be wrong. The CDR3 has 14 amino acids. The germline V gene encodes CDR1 WNHNN and CDR2 SYGVQD (reference sequence). CDR3 nucleotide sequence: TGCGCCAGCAGTGACGGGACTAGCCCCAATGAGCAGTACTTC. Its protein is CASSDGTSPNEQYF.

CDR3 sequence reads: CASSSGQVLGELFF. The CDR3 DNA follows: TGTGCCAGCAGTTCGGGACAGGTCCTCGGGGAGCTGTTTTTT. This chain joins TRBV12-3 or TRBV12-4 and TRBJ2-2, with 8 nucleotides matching TRBD1. The CDR3 is 14 amino acids. The junction had 5 bases not matched to a gene; V was cut back by 4 bases and J by 7 bases.

This clonotype is a singleton in its sample. At one end, the junction sequence differs from germline, possibly due to a read error. The genes are TRBV7-2 and TRBJ2-1; D ambiguous. CDR1 and CDR2 from the germline V gene are SGHTA and FQGNSA. The CDR3 runs to 13 residues. The CDR3 protein is CASRSGWAESHDF. In DNA form, the CDR3 reads TGTGCCAGCAGATCGGGCTGGGCCGAAAGTCATGACTTC.

The chain links TRBV5-1 to TRBJ2-1, with TRBD2 matching over 8 bases. The ends lost 4 bases at V and 9 bases at J; junction bases unmatched: 12. This CDR3 comprises 15 residues. Germline V gives CDR1 SGHRS, CDR2 YFSETQ. The CDR3 spells CASSADTSGSGEQFF. As DNA, the CDR3 is TGCGCCAGCAGCGCGGACACTAGCGGATCCGGTGAGCAGTTCTTC. The full variable domain, completed using reference TRBV5-1 and TRBJ2-1, is KAGVTQTPRYLIKTRGQQVTLSCSPISGHRSVSWYQQTPGQGLQFLFEYFSETQRNKGNFPGRFSGRQFSNSRSEMNVSTLELGDSALYLCASSADTSGSGEQFFGPGTRLTVL.

The chain recombines TRBV7-9 with TRBJ2-2; D is undetermined. Trimming removed 6 bases at V and 4 bases at J, with 21 bases between. Germline lookup yields CDR1 SEHNR and CDR2 FQNEAQ (reference sequence). The CDR3 length is 17 residues. The CDR3 region is CASSQGGEAVSTGELFF. The CDR3 DNA sequence: TGTGCCAGCAGTCAAGGCGGCGAGGCAGTGAGCACCGGGGAGCTGTTTTTT.